This TCR beta chain appears in the sequencing data of a study of human thymus T cells. Study-wide results and caveats: Related research found strongly overlapping thymic repertoires in unrelated individuals. Thymic and blood repertoires appeared to carry a bias in their V and J gene usage.

In regard to this clone: The antigen is not known.

In corrective heart surgery, resections were taken, and these provided the thymus tissue. Trimming removed 4 bases at V and 3 bases at J, with 8 bases between. The CDR3 consists of 13 residues. In germline, CDR1 is KGHSH, CDR2 LQKENI. Measured with immunoSEQ multiplex PCR; TCRdb has only the in-frame clones, and not every one. Of 60,000 to 75,000 clones listed, approximately 95% are singletons. Material for sequencing was thymus tissue. This rearrangement joins TRBV18 to TRBJ2-3; D uncertain. The sequence was obtained from a girl in the first two years of life with a congenital heart defect but otherwise immunologically healthy. In DNA form, the CDR3 reads TGTGCCAGCTCACGGGCCGGGACAGATACGCAGTATTTT. It codes for CASSRAGTDTQYF.